These 21 T cell receptor beta chains were all obtained from the same sample, sequenced in a study of control samples from healthy donors and cancer patients. Assay used: immunoSEQ multiplex PCR; TCRdb lists only in-frame clones, some missing. Of 400,000 to 450,000 clones in the sample, 80% to 95% are singletons; the top ten hold roughly 6.4%. Material for sequencing was PBMCs. Receptors were obtained from a man aged 35-49 years with head and neck cancer.

J is TRBJ2-2 and V is TRBV7-9; 9 bases agree with TRBD1. This CDR3 spans 15 amino acids. J gave up 6 bases and V 5 bases, and 7 bases lay outside the gene matches. Germline V CDR1 and CDR2: SEHNR, FQNEAQ (reference sequence). CDR3 in DNA: TGTGCCAGCAGCCCCTTTACAGGGGGCCCCGGGGAGCTGTTTTTT. Translated, it gives CASSPFTGGPGELFF.

The chain joins TRBV9 to TRBJ2-4, with D uncertain. Per germline, CDR1 SGDLS and CDR2 YYNGEE. The CDR3 extends over 14 amino acids. The V end lost 3 bases, the J end lost 0 bases, and 7 bases lay between the germline ends. CDR3 sequence (DNA): TGTGCCAGCAGCGCCAACATAGCCAAAAACATTCAGTACTTC. It specifies CASSANIAKNIQYF.

Only a few counts were recorded for this clone. The J gene is TRBJ1-5, the V gene TRBV7-9, with 7 bases identical to TRBD1. J lost 7 bases, V lost 6 bases, and 6 bases had no gene match. Germline CDR1 is SEHNR and CDR2 is FQNEAQ (reference sequence). The CDR3 loop spans 13 amino acids. DNA of the CDR3: TGTGCCAGCAGTGAAGGGGGCGGGCAGCCCCAGCATTTT. Its translation: CASSEGGGQPQHF.

This clone was counted only a few times. The chain joins TRBV27 to TRBJ1-6; the match to TRBD1 covers 8 bases. CDR3 length: 14 residues. Germline CDR1 MNHEY, CDR2 SMNVEV (reference sequence). With V trimmed by 6 bases and J by 4 bases, 2 bases remained unmatched. CDR3 sequence reads: CASRTGAYNSPLHF. CDR3 in DNA: TGTGCCAGCAGGACAGGGGCGTATAATTCACCCCTCCACTTT.

V usage is TRBV29-1 and J usage is TRBJ2-2; TRBD1 matches at 9 bases. The V segment lost 5 bases and the J segment 4 bases; nucleotides outside the gene matches: 5. The CDR3 extends over 14 amino acids. Germline V gene lookup returns CDR1 SQVTM and CDR2 ANQGSEA. The CDR3 coding sequence is TGCAGCGTTTTCGGGACAGGGCGCACCGGGGAGCTGTTTTTT. Translated: CSVFGTGRTGELFF.

This chain uses TRBV13 with TRBJ1-2, with unresolved D. The germline gives CDR1 PRHDT, CDR2 FYEKMQ (reference sequence). V was trimmed by 1 base and J by 8 bases, leaving 14 bases between them. The CDR3 runs to 14 residues. The CDR3 reads CASSLVPLLDGYTF. In nucleotides, the CDR3 is TGTGCCAGCAGCTTAGTTCCTCTTCTGGACGGCTACACCTTC. Looking up the rest from reference TRBV13 and TRBJ1-2 gives the full variable domain: AAGVIQSPRHLIKEKRETATLKCYPIPRHDTVYWYQQGPGQDPQFLISFYEKMQSDKGSIPDRFSAQQFSDYHSELNMSSLELGDSALYFCASSLVPLLDGYTFGSGTRLTVV.

This clone was counted once. The chain has TRBV2 and TRBJ2-3; no clear D. CDR1 and CDR2 from the germline V gene are SNHLY and FYNNEI. V gave up 5 bases and J gave up 1 base, with 13 bases separating them. This CDR3 comprises 15 residues. CDR3 sequence (DNA): TGTGCCAGCAGTAACCAACCTCTGGGCACAGATACGCAGTATTTT. Encoded protein: CASSNQPLGTDTQYF.

This chain links TRBV6-6 with TRBJ2-1; TRBD2 matches 14 bases. The CDR3 spans 16 residues. From germline, CDR1 is MNHNY and CDR2 SVGAGI (reference sequence). V lost 6 bases, J lost 10 bases, and 11 bases stayed unmatched. The DNA for the CDR3 is TGTGCCAGCAGCCCTAGGACTAGCGGGGGGTTTAGGGAGCAGTTCTTC. This gives the protein CASSPRTSGGFREQFF.

J is TRBJ2-7 and V is TRBV9; either TRBD1 or TRBD2 may supply D (6 bases each). Trimming shortened V by 4 bases and J by 2 bases, and 19 bases separated the two germline ends. Germline CDR1 SGDLS, CDR2 YYNGEE. This CDR3 has 16 amino acids. Here the CDR3 reads CASSRVVGGPTYEQYF. CDR3 coding DNA: TGTGCCAGCAGCAGGGTGGTGGGGGGCCCCACCTACGAGCAGTACTTC.

The J gene is TRBJ2-7, the V gene TRBV20-1; D remains unclear. CDR1 DFQATT and CDR2 SNEGSKA come from the germline V gene (reference sequence). This CDR3 region has 11 residues. V lost 5 bases and J 4 bases, leaving 9 bases between the germline ends. The CDR3, as DNA: TGCAGTGCTGGTGAGGAGTACGAGCAGTACTTC. As protein: CSAGEEYEQYF.

This clone was picked up one time. The chain has TRBV12-3 or TRBV12-4 and TRBJ2-2; D gene unclear. The V end was cut by 7 bases, the J end by 3 bases, with 9 bases between. This CDR3 has 13 residues. The CDR3 protein is CASTIRHTGELFF. DNA for the CDR3: TGTGCCAGCACGATTCGACACACCGGGGAGCTGTTTTTT.

The chain combines TRBV6-1 with TRBJ2-1, with D unclear. The CDR3 loop spans 13 amino acids. Germline CDR1 MNHNS, CDR2 SASEGT. The V end lost 3 bases, the J end lost 4 bases, and 7 bases lay between the germline ends. The CDR3 DNA reads TGTGCCAGCAGTGAGGGCCCTTACAATGAGCAGTTCTTC. Protein product: CASSEGPYNEQFF.

V usage is TRBV7-3 and J usage is TRBJ1-2, with a possible D match to TRBD1 (5 bases). The CDR3 runs 14 residues. V gave up 1 base and J gave up 6 bases, with 12 bases separating them. CDR1 is SGHTA and CDR2 is FQGTGA in the germline V gene. The CDR3 region is CASSLSPGTHGYTF. The CDR3 DNA is TGTGCCAGCAGCTTAAGTCCAGGGACCCATGGCTACACCTTC. The variable domain in full, completed from reference TRBV7-3 and TRBJ1-2, reads GAGVSQTPSNKVTEKGKYVELRCDPISGHTALYWYRQSLGQGPEFLIYFQGTGAADDSGLPNDRFFAVRPEGSVSTLKIQRTERGDSAVYLCASSLSPGTHGYTFGSGTRLTVV.

This chain connects TRBV6-5 to TRBJ1-5; no reliable D call. Trimming took off 0 bases at V and 2 bases at J, with 11 bases between the two ends. The germline V gene has CDR1 MNHEY and CDR2 SVGAGI. The CDR3 runs 16 residues. The DNA for the CDR3 is TGTGCCAGCAGTTACTCGCCTGCTTTGGGCAATCAGCCCCAGCATTTT. This translates into CASSYSPALGNQPQHF.

The chain combines TRBV30 with TRBJ1-1, with 8 nucleotides matching TRBD1. Germline V lookup: CDR1 GTSNPN, CDR2 SVGIG (reference sequence). J was trimmed by 7 bases and V by 0 bases; bases with no gene match: 10. This CDR3 spans 15 amino acids. For the CDR3, the DNA is TGTGCCTGGAGTGTTGGACAGGGCGGATATGTTGAAGCTTTCTTT. Protein: CAWSVGQGGYVEAFF.

This clone has only one observation. The gene calls are TRBV5-4 and TRBJ1-2; the D is unclear. CDR1 and CDR2 from the germline V gene are SGHNT and YYREEE (reference sequence). The CDR3 runs to 14 residues. With 4 bases removed from V and 5 bases from J, the gap between germline ends came to 15 bases. The DNA of the CDR3 is TGTGCCAGCAGCCCCGAACCTACGCCGTATGGCTACACCTTC. This codes for CASSPEPTPYGYTF.

This sequence joins TRBV18 and TRBJ2-7; D is perhaps TRBD1 or TRBD2 (5 bases each). Germline values: CDR1 KGHSH, CDR2 LQKENI. The germline V and J ends were trimmed by 4 bases and 7 bases, with 26 bases remaining between them. The CDR3 length is 17 residues. The CDR3 here is CASSQTGRDRALGEQYF. In DNA form, the CDR3 reads TGTGCCAGCTCACAAACGGGCCGGGACCGGGCATTGGGGGAGCAGTACTTC.

V and J are TRBV27 and TRBJ2-1; tentatively, D is TRBD2 (5 bases). Trimming left V 5 bases short and J 6 bases short, with 8 bases between. Germline values: CDR1 MNHEY, CDR2 SMNVEV (reference sequence). The CDR3 length is 12 residues. The CDR3 bases are TGTGCCAGCAGTGAGGGCCCCAATGAGCAGTTCTTC. Protein: CASSEGPNEQFF.

This clone was seen a single time. The chain has TRBV4-1 and TRBJ1-4; D might be TRBD1 (6 bases). CDR3 length: 16 residues. Germline V gives CDR1 MGHRA, CDR2 YSYEKL. Trimming took 1 base from V and 5 from J, leaving 14 bases between them. The CDR3 coding sequence is TGCGCCAGCAGCCAAGCTATGACAGGTGGAAATGAAAAACTGTTTTTT. Protein product: CASSQAMTGGNEKLFF.

The V and J genes are TRBV3-1 (or the pseudogene TRBV3-2) and TRBJ1-6, with D perhaps TRBD1 (5 bases). This CDR3 region has 15 residues. V was trimmed by 4 bases and J by 4 bases, leaving 11 bases between them. Germline lookup yields CDR1 LGHDT and CDR2 YNNKEL (reference sequence). CDR3: CASSPRDRYNSPLHF. In nucleotides, the CDR3 is TGTGCCAGCAGCCCCCGGGACCGATATAATTCACCCCTCCACTTT.

The gene calls are TRBV30 and TRBJ1-4; 7 bases match TRBD1. Germline V gives CDR1 GTSNPN, CDR2 SVGIG (reference sequence). This CDR3 is built from 12 residues. The V segment lost 7 bases and the J segment 8 bases; nucleotides outside the gene matches: 7. The CDR3 DNA follows: TGTGCCTATGGACAGGAGGGAGAAAAACTGTTTTTT. It yields the protein CAYGQEGEKLFF.